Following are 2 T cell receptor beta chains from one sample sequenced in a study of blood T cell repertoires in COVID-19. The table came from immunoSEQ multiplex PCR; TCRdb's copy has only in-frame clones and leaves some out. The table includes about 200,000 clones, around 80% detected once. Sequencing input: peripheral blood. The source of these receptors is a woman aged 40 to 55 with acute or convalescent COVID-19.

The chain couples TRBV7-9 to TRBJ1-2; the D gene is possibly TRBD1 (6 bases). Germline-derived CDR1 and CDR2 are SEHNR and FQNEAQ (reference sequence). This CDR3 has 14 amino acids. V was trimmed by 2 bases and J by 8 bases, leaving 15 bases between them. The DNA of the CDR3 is TGTGCCAGCAGCTTACAGGGGAGTTCGGAGGGCTACACCTTC. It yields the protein CASSLQGSSEGYTF.

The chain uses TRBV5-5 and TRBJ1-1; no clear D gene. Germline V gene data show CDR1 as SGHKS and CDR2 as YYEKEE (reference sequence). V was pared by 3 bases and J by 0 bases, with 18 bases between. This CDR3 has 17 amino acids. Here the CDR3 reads CASSSEKRTDLNTEAFF. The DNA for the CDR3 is TGTGCCAGCAGCTCTGAAAAAAGAACAGACCTGAACACTGAAGCTTTCTTT.